This T cell receptor (beta chain) was obtained from a study of response to subunit inactivated influenza vaccine. One entry per CDR3 protein results from TCRdb running MiXCR on the RT-PCR reads. The sample gives around 200,000 distinct CDR3 sequences, approximately 12% of which show up once; about 31% is in the top ten. The V and J ends lost 4 bases and 5 bases respectively, with 21 bases between them. Per the germline V gene, CDR1 is SGHDT and CDR2 is YYEEEE. CDR3 length: 16 amino acids. The same sample was also studied in work on T cells expressing NK-cell markers. From that second work: TCR beta cDNA was generated via 5'RACE template switching incorporating UMIs. From sorted CD3+CD56+NKG2C+, CD3+CD56+NKG2C- and CD3+CD56-NKG2C+ T cells came the TCR beta repertoires. Several of the experiments relied on an anti-gamma-delta TCR antibody so that only alpha-beta TCR T cells were sorted. NKG2C+ dominant clonotype frequencies in 6 or 7 donors were about 1.0-7.0% of CD8+ T cells. The same clonotypes also predominated in the CD3+CD56-NKG2C+ fraction of a handful of donors.

The TCR originated in a man aged 50 to 60 who received an inactivated influenza vaccine. This specimen was CD8+ T cells sorted from PBMCs, taken roughly 12 days after vaccination. The rearrangement uses TRBV5-6 and TRBJ2-5; D ambiguous. CDR3 coding DNA: TGTGCCAGCAGCCGGGCCATCGCCCCGGGTAGGGAGACCCAGTACTTC. It is translated as CASSRAIAPGRETQYF.